One and the same sample provided the 20 T cell receptor beta chains below, sequenced in a study of blood T cell repertoires in COVID-19 (dated by TCRdb to 2020 to 2022). The library was made by the immunoSEQ multiplex PCR assay. Sourced from immuneACCESS, this table was stored by TCRdb with only in-frame sequences that have V and J called. A share of the clones is absent; for the studies checked, an unresolved V gene accounts for under half, and the remainder has no known explanation. The table for this sample lists about 190,000 clones; about 85% of them were counted only once. Jointly, the top ten make up 0.95% to 1.3% of the sample. Sequencing was done on a sample of peripheral blood. These receptor sequences come from a man aged 25-40 years with acute or convalescent COVID-19.

V and J are TRBV5-1 and TRBJ2-5; D is uncertain. Germline V gene lookup returns CDR1 SGHRS and CDR2 YFSETQ. Trimming took 2 bases from V and 5 from J, leaving 10 bases between them. The CDR3 is 13 amino acids. CDR3: CASSLNAQETQYF. As DNA, the CDR3 is TGCGCCAGCAGCTTAAATGCCCAGGAGACCCAGTACTTC.

The rearrangement uses TRBV3-1 (or the pseudogene TRBV3-2) and TRBJ1-4, with D unresolved. This CDR3 comprises 13 residues. CDR1 LGHDT and CDR2 YNNKEL come from the germline V gene (reference sequence). V was pared by 4 bases and J by 7 bases, with 10 bases between. In DNA, the CDR3 is TGTGCCAGCAGCCCCGTGGGCACTGAAAAACTGTTTTTT. It encodes CASSPVGTEKLFF.

This rearrangement joins TRBV7-2 to TRBJ2-5; 16 positions match TRBD2. Trimming took 5 bases from V and 5 from J; bases not matched to a gene: 5. The CDR3 consists of 16 residues. Germline CDR1 is SGHTA and CDR2 is FQGNSA. The CDR3 nucleotides are TGTGCCAGCAGCCCGGGACTAGCGGGGGGGCGGGAGACCCAGTACTTC. Translated, it gives CASSPGLAGGRETQYF.

The genes are TRBV7-6 and TRBJ1-1, with D possibly being TRBD1 (5 bases). Looked up from germline, CDR1 is SGHVS and CDR2 is FNYEAQ. The CDR3 is made up of 15 amino acids. Trimming pared 1 base from V and 2 bases from J, leaving 11 bases between. The CDR3 DNA sequence: TGTGCCAGCAGCTTAGAGGGGCACCCAAACACTGAAGCTTTCTTT. Translating it yields CASSLEGHPNTEAFF.

This chain connects TRBV27 to TRBJ1-6, with a weak D call TRBD1 (5 bases). The ends were cut back, 3 bases at V and 3 bases at J, with 12 bases in the middle. Germline-derived CDR1 and CDR2 are MNHEY and SMNVEV (reference sequence). CDR3 length: 16 amino acids. The CDR3 spells CASSFIGQGYNSPLHF. In nucleotides, the CDR3 is TGTGCCAGCAGTTTCATTGGGCAGGGCTATAATTCACCCCTCCACTTT.

J is TRBJ2-1 and V is TRBV19; the match to TRBD2 covers 8 bases. The germline gives CDR1 LNHDA, CDR2 SQIVND (reference sequence). V gave up 4 bases and J gave up 6 bases; unmatched junction bases: 11. The CDR3 length is 16 residues. CDR3 coding DNA: TGTGCCAGTAGTAGGGGGAGCGGGGGCCCGGGCAATGAGCAGTTCTTC. As protein: CASSRGSGGPGNEQFF. Full variable domain (missing parts from reference TRBV19 and TRBJ2-1): DGGITQSPKYLFRKEGQNVTLSCEQNLNHDAMYWYRQDPGQGLRLIYYSQIVNDFQKGDIAEGYSVSREKKESFPLTVTSAQKNPTAFYLCASSRGSGGPGNEQFFGPGTRLTVL.

This rearrangement joins TRBV9 to TRBJ1-6; 9 nucleotides align to TRBD1. Per the germline V gene, CDR1 is SGDLS and CDR2 is YYNGEE. V lost 0 bases to trimming and J lost 5 bases; unmatched junction nucleotides: 6. This CDR3 contains 17 residues. CDR3 bases: TGTGCCAGCAGCGTAGGTCTAAGGACAGGGGATAATTCACCCCTCCACTTT. Encoded protein: CASSVGLRTGDNSPLHF.

The chain is built from TRBV28 and TRBJ1-2; D perhaps matches TRBD1 (5 bases). CDR1 and CDR2 (germline): MDHEN, SYDVKM. V lost 3 bases and J 4 bases, leaving 12 bases between the germline ends. CDR3 length: 14 residues. Written as DNA, the CDR3 is TGTGCCAGCAGTTTTAGCGGGGCAAGCTATGGCTACACCTTC. Protein product: CASSFSGASYGYTF.

This rearrangement joins TRBV11-2 to TRBJ1-1; D gene unclear. V was shortened by 1 base and J by 0 bases, with 6 bases between the two germline ends. The CDR3 loop spans 14 amino acids. Per the germline V gene, CDR1 is SGHAT and CDR2 is FQNNGV. CDR3 in DNA: TGTGCCAGCAGCTTAGTAATAGTGAACACTGAAGCTTTCTTT. This codes for CASSLVIVNTEAFF.

This CDR3 reads CASSPGLTRLNGELFF. DNA for the CDR3: TGTGCCAGCTCACCAGGGTTGACTAGGCTGAACGGGGAGCTGTTTTTT. The chain joins TRBV18 to TRBJ2-2, with D possibly being TRBD2 (6 bases). CDR3 length equals 16 residues. V was shortened by 2 bases and J by 7 bases, with 17 bases between the two germline ends. CDR1 and CDR2 (germline): KGHSH, LQKENI.

The J gene is TRBJ1-2, the V gene TRBV28; possible D gene TRBD1, 6 bases. V was trimmed by 6 bases and J by 4 bases, leaving 12 bases between them. Germline V CDR1 and CDR2: MDHEN, SYDVKM. The CDR3 runs 13 residues. CDR3 nucleotides: TGTGCCAGCAGACAACAGGGCGGCTATGGCTACACCTTC. This codes for CASRQQGGYGYTF.

The rearrangement uses TRBV6-5 and TRBJ2-5, with TRBD2 matching over 11 bases. CDR3 length equals 15 residues. Trimming took 6 bases from V and 4 from J; bases not matched to a gene: 7. The germline V gene encodes CDR1 MNHEY and CDR2 SVGAGI. CDR3 amino acids: CASSRLAGITETQYF. In nucleotides, the CDR3 is TGTGCCAGCAGCCGACTAGCGGGAATAACAGAGACCCAGTACTTC.

The CDR3 DNA reads TGCGCCAGCAGCTTGGGGGGAGAGGAGGGTGAAAAACTGTTTTTT. It codes for CASSLGGEEGEKLFF. The V call is TRBV5-1, the J call TRBJ1-4, with D unresolved. The CDR3 consists of 15 residues. Germline CDR1 and CDR2: SGHRS and YFSETQ. V was shortened by 0 bases and J by 7 bases, with 13 bases between the two germline ends.

The V call is TRBV15, the J call TRBJ2-1, with 7 bases identical to TRBD2. CDR3 length: 16 residues. J gave up 8 bases and V 4 bases, and 14 bases lay outside the gene matches. CDR1 and CDR2 from the germline V gene are LNHNV and YYDKDF (reference sequence). CDR3 sequence: CATSNTETSVRDEQFF. The CDR3 DNA sequence: TGTGCCACCAGCAACACCGAAACTAGCGTGAGGGATGAGCAGTTCTTC.

The chain links TRBV6-1 to TRBJ1-2; D not resolved. V was cut by 0 bases and J by 7 bases, with 15 bases left in between. Germline CDR1 and CDR2: MNHNS and SASEGT. The CDR3 totals 15 residues. This CDR3 is CASSEALSRSGGYTF. For the CDR3, the DNA is TGTGCCAGCAGTGAAGCGCTTTCCCGGTCCGGTGGCTACACCTTC.

In this sample, this clone turned up once. The V call is TRBV10-2, the J call TRBJ1-3, with TRBD1 as a possible D gene (5 bases). The CDR3 contains 16 residues. V was cut by 2 bases and J by 0 bases, with 11 bases left in between. Germline V CDR1 and CDR2: WSHSY, SAAADI. DNA of the CDR3: TGCGCCAGCAGTGAGCAGGGCCTAAGCTCTGGAAACACCATATATTTT. Translating gives CASSEQGLSSGNTIYF.

V is TRBV9 and J is TRBJ1-4; the D gene is possibly TRBD1 (5 bases). V gave up 0 bases and J gave up 7 bases, with 16 bases separating them. The germline gives CDR1 SGDLS, CDR2 YYNGEE. The CDR3 has 16 residues. In DNA, the CDR3 is TGTGCCAGCAGCGTAGGAGGGGCGGCGGGATCTGAAAAACTGTTTTTT. Its protein is CASSVGGAAGSEKLFF.

The chain has TRBV28 and TRBJ2-6; D unclear. The CDR3 extends over 13 amino acids. Per germline, CDR1 MDHEN and CDR2 SYDVKM. V lost 10 bases and J lost 0, with 7 bases in between. For the CDR3, the DNA is TGTGCCATCCAGCGCTCTGGGGCCAACGTCCTGACTTTC. This gives the protein CAIQRSGANVLTF.

The chain has TRBV27 and TRBJ2-1; the D gene is possibly TRBD1 (6 bases). Trimming removed 5 bases at V and 10 bases at J, with 15 bases between. The CDR3 is 13 amino acids. Germline CDR1 is MNHEY and CDR2 is SMNVEV (reference sequence). Here the CDR3 DNA reads TGTGCCAGCAGTATGGGGGCGCGGGCCGAGCAGTTCTTC. Translated: CASSMGARAEQFF.

The chain combines TRBV27 with TRBJ2-2; 8 positions agree with TRBD1. With 6 bases clipped from V and 6 bases from J, the junction kept 6 bases outside the gene matches. The CDR3 totals 14 residues. The germline CDR1 and CDR2 sequences are MNHEY and SMNVEV (reference sequence). The CDR3 spells CASRRQGTSGELFF. The CDR3 DNA reads as TGTGCCAGCAGGCGACAGGGGACGTCCGGGGAGCTGTTTTTT.